The source of this TCR beta chain is a study of blood T cell repertoires in COVID-19. About the study: Researchers got acute and convalescent COVID-19 samples from the United States, Italy and Spain. The cDNA or gDNA used as material had been derived from T cells, B-cell-depleted T cells, or PBMCs.

Original processing methods: Estimated nucleated cell counts came from reference gene primer amplification. TCRdb's table, derived via immunoSEQ multiplex PCR, lists solely in-frame clones and lacks some. For V, J and clone size, that table is used; D and trimming come from the DNA. The sample contains fewer than 250,000 clones, roughly four fifths of which appear only once. J lost 6 bases, V lost 5 bases, and 12 bases had no gene match. Germline V lookup: CDR1 MDHEN, CDR2 SYDVKM. CDR3 length: 15 residues. Sequenced sample: peripheral blood. The receptor was derived from a man between 50 and 59 years old with acute or convalescent COVID-19. The chain couples TRBV28 to TRBJ2-7; TRBD2 aligns across 8 bases. CDR3 sequence: CASSPPGGRAFEQYF. CDR3 bases: TGTGCCAGCAGTCCCCCGGGGGGGAGGGCCTTCGAGCAGTACTTC.